The 29 T cell receptor beta chains below were found in one sample sequenced in a study of T cells in localized non-small cell lung cancer. Method: immunoSEQ multiplex PCR; TCRdb's copy keeps in-frame clones and lacks some. Here the sample spans 40,000 to 55,000 clones, 81% being singletons. Sample: peripheral blood mononuclear cells, taken before any cancer treatment. These receptors were collected from a man aged 35 to 69 with stage III lung adenocarcinoma.

This rearrangement joins TRBV15 to TRBJ1-5, with D possibly TRBD1 on 6 matching bases. V was shortened by 5 bases and J by 12 bases, with 17 bases between the two germline ends. Germline values: CDR1 LNHNV, CDR2 YYDKDF (reference sequence). The CDR3 length is 13 residues. The CDR3 loop reads CATSLRRGEYQHF. For the CDR3, the DNA is TGTGCCACCAGCCTGAGGAGGGGGGAGTACCAGCATTTT.

The chain has TRBV9 and TRBJ2-1, with D uncertain. The V gene's germline CDR1 is SGDLS and CDR2 YYNGEE. With 3 bases removed from V and 0 bases from J, the gap between germline ends came to 10 bases. The CDR3 is made up of 15 amino acids. CDR3 protein: CASSARGSSYNEQFF. CDR3 coding DNA: TGTGCCAGCAGCGCCCGAGGTAGCTCCTACAATGAGCAGTTCTTC.

J is TRBJ2-7 and V is TRBV6-5; 9 bases line up with TRBD1. CDR1 MNHEY and CDR2 SVGAGI come from the germline V gene. J was trimmed by 4 bases and V by 2 bases; bases with no gene match: 6. The CDR3 totals 15 residues. CDR3 loop: CASSYAGTGKYEQYF. CDR3 nucleotide sequence: TGTGCCAGCAGTTACGCAGGGACAGGGAAATACGAGCAGTACTTC.

This clone was seen more than once but under ten times. The CDR3 nucleotides are TGTGCCAGCTCACCACCGAACAGCTACGAGCAGTACTTC. This translates into CASSPPNSYEQYF. The J gene is TRBJ2-7, the V gene TRBV18; unclear D gene. CDR1 and CDR2 (germline): KGHSH, LQKENI. The germline V and J ends were trimmed by 0 bases and 3 bases, with 6 bases remaining between them. The CDR3 is 13 amino acids.

J is TRBJ1-2 and V is TRBV4-2; no firm D call. Germline V lookup: CDR1 LGHNA, CDR2 YNFKEQ. The length of the CDR3 is 14 residues. V lost 5 bases and J 8 bases, leaving 18 bases between the germline ends. The CDR3 bases are TGTGCCAGCAGCTTGGTGGCAGGTGGTCGAGGCTACACCTTC. Protein sequence: CASSLVAGGRGYTF.

CDR3 sequence: CASSPPSLDEQYF. CDR3 coding DNA: TGTGCCAGCTCACCACCGTCCTTGGACGAGCAGTACTTC. This chain joins TRBV18 and TRBJ2-7, with D unresolved. V was shortened by 0 bases and J by 5 bases, with 8 bases between the two germline ends. CDR1 and CDR2 from the germline V gene are KGHSH and LQKENI. This CDR3 has 13 residues.

This chain links TRBV7-9 with TRBJ2-1; D gene ambiguous. Germline V gives CDR1 SEHNR, CDR2 FQNEAQ (reference sequence). This CDR3 region has 17 residues. The ends were cut back, 5 bases at V and 3 bases at J, with 20 bases in the middle. Written as DNA, the CDR3 is TGTGCCAGCAGCCCCGGTATTGGCCCGGGCCTCTACAATGAGCAGTTCTTC. Amino acid sequence: CASSPGIGPGLYNEQFF.

By its share, this clone is medium-sized. This chain connects TRBV7-2 to TRBJ2-5; D is perhaps TRBD2 (7 bases). Germline values: CDR1 SGHTA, CDR2 FQGNSA. The germline V and J ends were trimmed by 0 bases and 4 bases, with 18 bases remaining between them. The CDR3 consists of 17 residues. The CDR3 DNA sequence: TGTGCCAGCAGCTTAGCGGGCGAATGGGGGGGGCGAGAGACCCAGTACTTC. Translating it yields CASSLAGEWGGRETQYF.

The chain joins TRBV7-2 to TRBJ2-5; 10 nucleotides line up with TRBD2. The CDR3 length is 16 residues. J was trimmed by 4 bases and V by 5 bases; bases with no gene match: 10. CDR1 and CDR2 from the germline V gene are SGHTA and FQGNSA. In nucleotides, the CDR3 is TGTGCCAGCAGCCTCTCCCTAGCGGGGGTGAGAGAGACCCAGTACTTC. Amino acid sequence: CASSLSLAGVRETQYF.

The chain uses TRBV5-1 and TRBJ2-7, with TRBD1 matching 11 bases. Germline lookup yields CDR1 SGHRS and CDR2 YFSETQ. Trimming took 4 bases from V and 1 from J; bases not matched to a gene: 4. This CDR3 comprises 15 residues. The CDR3 DNA reads TGCGCCAGCAGCGAAGGACAGGGGGCTTCCTACGAGCAGTACTTC. Translated: CASSEGQGASYEQYF.

The chain carries TRBV18 and TRBJ2-7, with TRBD1 identical over 11 bases. Germline CDR1 KGHSH, CDR2 LQKENI. V lost 3 bases to trimming and J lost 6 bases; unmatched junction nucleotides: 4. This CDR3 comprises 14 residues. The chain's CDR3 is CASSPGTGGTEQYF. Written as DNA, the CDR3 is TGTGCCAGCTCACCCGGGACAGGGGGGACCGAGCAGTACTTC.

The rearrangement links TRBV11-2 to TRBJ2-5, with TRBD2 identical over 11 bases. The ends lost 1 base at V and 4 bases at J; junction bases unmatched: 2. This CDR3 is 15 amino acids long. Germline V CDR1 and CDR2: SGHAT, FQNNGV. CDR3 sequence: CASSLGLAGGETQYF. CDR3 DNA sequence: TGTGCCAGCAGCTTAGGCCTAGCGGGGGGAGAGACCCAGTACTTC.

The chain carries TRBV5-1 and TRBJ2-1; no reliable D call. This CDR3 spans 15 amino acids. V gave up 0 bases and J gave up 3 bases, with 10 bases separating them. Per the germline V gene, CDR1 is SGHRS and CDR2 is YFSETQ. The CDR3 loop reads CASSLVGISYNEQFF. As DNA, the CDR3 is TGCGCCAGCAGCTTGGTAGGAATTAGCTACAATGAGCAGTTCTTC.

The table lists this clone with a count of one. The chain recombines TRBV7-2 with TRBJ2-1, with D possibly being TRBD1 (5 bases). Germline V gene lookup returns CDR1 SGHTA and CDR2 FQGNSA. Trimming shortened V by 5 bases and J by 6 bases, and 14 bases separated the two germline ends. The CDR3 is 14 amino acids. As DNA, the CDR3 is TGTGCCAGCAGCCCTAGTGGGGCAAGCAATGAGCAGTTCTTC. It yields the protein CASSPSGASNEQFF.

The J gene is TRBJ2-3, the V gene TRBV27; D could derive from TRBD1 or TRBD2 (6 bases each). The CDR3 length is 14 residues. Germline CDR1 reads MNHEY; CDR2 reads SMNVEV (reference sequence). The V end was cut by 4 bases, the J end by 2 bases, with 10 bases between. This CDR3 reads CASSWGANTDTQYF. Here the CDR3 DNA reads TGTGCCAGCAGTTGGGGGGCGAACACAGATACGCAGTATTTT.

The V gene is TRBV6-6, the J gene TRBJ2-1; D gene uncertain. V was pared by 6 bases and J by 16 bases, with 7 bases between. CDR1 is MNHNY, CDR2 SVGAGI, per germline (reference sequence). The CDR3 spans 8 residues. The CDR3 DNA reads as TGTGCCAGCAGGGTCCTCTTCTTC. This gives the protein CASRVLFF.

The chain links TRBV5-1 to TRBJ1-3, with no clear D. Looked up from germline, CDR1 is SGHRS and CDR2 is YFSETQ. V was cut by 3 bases and J by 8 bases, with 15 bases left in between. This CDR3 is 14 amino acids long. CDR3 DNA: TGCGCCAGCAGCTCGGAAGTCAAGTCGGACACCATATATTTT. The encoded protein is CASSSEVKSDTIYF.

The V call is TRBV5-1, the J call TRBJ2-1; either TRBD1 or TRBD2 may fit D (5 bases each). This CDR3 has 15 residues. Germline-derived CDR1 and CDR2 are SGHRS and YFSETQ. Trimming pared 2 bases from V and 3 bases from J, leaving 12 bases between. This chain's CDR3 is CASSLGWDGYNEQFF. Here the CDR3 DNA reads TGCGCCAGCAGCTTAGGGTGGGACGGCTACAATGAGCAGTTCTTC.

This clone turned up a few times. The genes are TRBV29-1 and TRBJ1-1; D gene uncertain. Looked up from germline, CDR1 is SQVTM and CDR2 is ANQGSEA. Trimming removed 4 bases from V and 5 bases from J, with 14 bases in between. The CDR3 is made up of 13 amino acids. DNA of the CDR3: TGCAGCGTTGTACTTACCGGTAGAACTGAAGCTTTCTTT. Translation: CSVVLTGRTEAFF.

The chain is built from TRBV5-4 and TRBJ2-1; 9 bases fit TRBD1. This CDR3 is built from 16 residues. V gave up 4 bases and J gave up 4 bases; unmatched junction bases: 9. Germline lookup yields CDR1 SGHNT and CDR2 YYREEE (reference sequence). The CDR3 DNA sequence: TGTGCCAGCAGCCCCGGCCGGGACAGGGTTTACAATGAGCAGTTCTTC. Its protein is CASSPGRDRVYNEQFF.

The gene calls are TRBV2 and TRBJ1-3; perhaps TRBD1 as D (6 bases). The germline V gene encodes CDR1 SNHLY and CDR2 FYNNEI. This CDR3 is built from 15 residues. V gave up 2 bases and J gave up 3 bases, with 11 bases separating them. The CDR3 nucleotides are TGTGCCAGCAGTGAATCGGGGGCAGGTGGAAACACCATATATTTT. The encoded protein is CASSESGAGGNTIYF.

The CDR3 spells CASSPRSGANVLTF. CDR3 coding DNA: TGTGCCAGCAGCCCCCGCTCTGGGGCCAACGTCCTGACTTTC. The rearrangement links TRBV9 to TRBJ2-6; D ambiguous. Trimming shortened V by 4 bases and J by 0 bases, and 5 bases separated the two germline ends. CDR1 is SGDLS and CDR2 is YYNGEE in the germline V gene. The CDR3 spans 14 residues.

The rearrangement links TRBV18 to TRBJ1-1; possibly TRBD1 for D (6 bases). This CDR3 is built from 14 residues. From germline, CDR1 is KGHSH and CDR2 LQKENI. V lost 6 bases, J lost 5 bases, and 16 bases lay in between. DNA for the CDR3: TGTGCCAGCTCCCCCATACAGGGAGAAACTGAAGCTTTCTTT. It specifies CASSPIQGETEAFF.

This sequence joins TRBV2 and TRBJ2-4; 9 nucleotides line up with TRBD1. V was clipped by 8 bases and J by 2 bases; unmatched bases: 16. The CDR3 contains 18 residues. Germline V CDR1 and CDR2: SNHLY, FYNNEI. DNA of the CDR3: TGTGCCAGCCAGCCCGTCTTGGGACAGGGAGGGTCCAAAAACATTCAGTACTTC. Protein product: CASQPVLGQGGSKNIQYF.

The chain combines TRBV7-2 with TRBJ1-3; D gene ambiguous. This CDR3 is 14 amino acids long. CDR1 SGHTA and CDR2 FQGNSA come from the germline V gene. The V gene lost 5 bases and the J gene lost 0 bases, with 8 bases spanning the gap. DNA of the CDR3: TGTGCCAGCAGCCCCCAGCGCTCTGGAAACACCATATATTTT. It translates to CASSPQRSGNTIYF. Full variable domain (rest looked up from reference TRBV7-2 and TRBJ1-3): GAGVSQSPSNKVTEKGKDVELRCDPISGHTALYWYRQSLGQGLEFLIYFQGNSAPDKSGLPSDRFSAERTGGSVSTLTIQRTQQEDSAVYLCASSPQRSGNTIYFGEGSWLTVV.

For this clone: Other DNA sequences from this sample encode an identical CDR3 as well. J is TRBJ1-5 and V is TRBV2; D is unresolved. With 6 bases removed from V and 0 bases from J, the gap between germline ends came to 6 bases. There are 13 residues in the CDR3. The V gene's germline CDR1 is SNHLY and CDR2 FYNNEI. The CDR3 DNA reads TGTGCCAGCAGGAGGGATAGCAATCAGCCCCAGCATTTT. It encodes CASRRDSNQPQHF.

V gene TRBV10-3 combines with J gene TRBJ2-3; D might be TRBD2 (6 bases). Trimming took off 0 bases at V and 2 bases at J, with 12 bases between the two ends. The CDR3 has 16 residues. In germline, CDR1 is ENHRY, CDR2 SYGVKD. The CDR3 loop reads CAISESRGSPTDTQYF. The CDR3 coding sequence is TGTGCCATCAGTGAGTCGCGGGGATCCCCCACAGATACGCAGTATTTT.

The V and J genes are TRBV7-8 and TRBJ2-7, with D perhaps given as TRBD1 or TRBD2 (5 bases each). This CDR3 region has 15 residues. CDR1 SGHVS and CDR2 FQNEAQ come from the germline V gene. V was cut by 6 bases and J by 3 bases, with 18 bases left in between. The CDR3 here is CASRGRGIAHYEQYF. For the CDR3, the DNA is TGTGCCAGCAGAGGACGGGGCATTGCCCACTACGAGCAGTACTTC.

V usage is TRBV11-1 and J usage is TRBJ2-5, with D perhaps TRBD2 (7 bases). The J call is in doubt because the DNA end fits TRBJ2-7 better. This CDR3 contains 15 residues. Germline CDR1 is SGHAT and CDR2 is FQDESV (reference sequence). The CDR3 DNA sequence: TGTGCCAGCAGCTTAGGCCAAGGGGGGGCCTACGAGCAGTACTTC. This encodes CASSLGQGGAYEQYF.